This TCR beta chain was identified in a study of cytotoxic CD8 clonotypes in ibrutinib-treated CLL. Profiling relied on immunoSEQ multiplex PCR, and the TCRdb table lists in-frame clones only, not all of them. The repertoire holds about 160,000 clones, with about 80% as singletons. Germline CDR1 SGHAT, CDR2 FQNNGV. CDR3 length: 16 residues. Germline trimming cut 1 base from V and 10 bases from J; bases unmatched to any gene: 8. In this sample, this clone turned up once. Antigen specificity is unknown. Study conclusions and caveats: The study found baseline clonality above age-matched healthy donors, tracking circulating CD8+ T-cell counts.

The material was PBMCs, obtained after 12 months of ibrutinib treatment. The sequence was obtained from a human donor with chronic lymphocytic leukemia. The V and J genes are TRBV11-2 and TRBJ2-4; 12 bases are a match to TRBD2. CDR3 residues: CASSLGSSGGARIQYF. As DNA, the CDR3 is TGTGCCAGCAGCTTAGGCTCTAGCGGGGGGGCTAGGATTCAGTACTTC.